This T cell receptor (beta chain) was recovered during a study of metastatic and nonmetastatic thyroid tumors. As for the study in general: The authors compared repertoires across blood and tumor or nodule tissue from malignant and benign thyroid patients.

This clone was counted at least ten times. TCRdb re-processed the PCR reads through MiXCR. The profile covers about 47,000 clones, with roughly a quarter appearing a single time and roughly 3.2% taken by the ten largest. Nobody among the patients had been given any treatment before thyroid surgery. V lost 6 bases and J lost 7, with 15 bases in between. Looked up from germline, CDR1 is SNHLY and CDR2 is FYNNEI. The CDR3 extends over 13 amino acids. This clonotype originated in a male donor with papillary thyroid cancer or a benign thyroid nodule (not recorded which). Some clones in this sample may be carry-over from other donors' samples. The chain is built from TRBV2 and TRBJ1-2, with D perhaps TRBD1 (5 bases). The sequenced sample consisted of blood. The CDR3 sequence: CASSMMQGGGYTF. In DNA, the CDR3 is TGTGCCAGCAGCATGATGCAGGGTGGTGGCTACACCTTC.